Listed below are T cell receptor beta chains from one sample, sequenced in a study of T cell responses to AZD1222 COVID-19 vaccine. Using immunoSEQ multiplex PCR, the repertoire was profiled, and TCRdb retains in-frame clones only, with some absent. The sample has about 120,000 clones; 85% to 95% are singletons. Sequenced material: peripheral blood, taken 28 days after the second AZD1222 dose. These receptor sequences come from an adult who received the AZD1222 COVID-19 vaccine. The CDR3 runs from the conserved cysteine through the conserved F or W.

TRBJ1-1,TRBV5-6,CASSHRDRGRSTEAFF
TRBJ1-1,TRBV18,CASSPKTGGPQGNTEAFF
TRBJ1-6,TRBV6-2/TRBV6-3,CASSYRPGVENNSPLHF
TRBJ1-1,TRBV10-3,CAISEQGVGTEAFF
TRBJ1-1,TRBV20-1,CSASKRVGRGSEAFF
TRBJ1-1,TRBV12-3/TRBV12-4,CASSQWTNTEAFF
TRBJ1-1,TRBV5-1,CASSFGLGSLANTEAFF
TRBJ2-3,TRBV21-1,CASLTSGTDTQYF
TRBJ1-6,TRBV7-9,CASSLGQGSAYNSPLHF
TRBJ1-2,TRBV7-2,CASSLRGGNGYTF
TRBJ1-2,TRBV24-1,CATSDPGRNHGYTF
TRBJ2-5,TRBV5-1,CASSGGGETQYF
TRBJ1-1,TRBV6-1,CASSEIWRDTEAFF
TRBJ1-5,TRBV28,CASSLRGYQPQHF
TRBJ2-3,TRBV5-6,CASSLARDRYTDTQYF
TRBJ1-1,TRBV18,CASSPRPHGRAANTEAFF
TRBJ1-5,TRBV10-1,CASSELGQGKNNQPQHF
TRBJ2-6,TRBV7-6,CASSLGSNSGANVLTF
TRBJ2-1,TRBV6-2/TRBV6-3,CASSYVPGSYNEQFF
TRBJ2-5,TRBV7-2,CASSPRLGLTQTQYF
TRBJ2-7,TRBV15,CATSRGLAGSSYEQYF
TRBJ1-1,TRBV6-6,CASRGQGDLNTEAFF
TRBJ1-2,TRBV12-3/TRBV12-4,CASSPGRGYTF
TRBJ1-4,TRBV19,CASRPRTGVLREKLFF
TRBJ2-5,TRBV6-4,CASSLLAGGLETQYF
TRBJ1-6,TRBV12-3/TRBV12-4,CASSQDSGSPLHF
TRBJ2-5,TRBV5-6,CASSLGTGGWVRETQYF
TRBJ2-3,TRBV9,CASSVERTSFPTTDTQYF
TRBJ1-4,TRBV19,CASSSQWAGADEKLFF
TRBJ1-2,TRBV19,CASSRETREAGANGYTF
TRBJ1-1,TRBV6-6,CASSGGNTEAFF
TRBJ2-1,TRBV7-9,CASSPTGYNEQFF
TRBJ2-1,TRBV18,CASNRDRDNEQFF
TRBJ2-2,TRBV6-6,CASRDTGELFF
TRBJ2-5,TRBV5-4,CASSLVGGGPGETQYF
TRBJ2-1,TRBV5-1,CASSMVGTSGPGSYNEQFF
TRBJ2-5,TRBV27,CASSSVYQETQYF
TRBJ2-5,TRBV6-5,CASSYHRRETQYF
TRBJ1-5,TRBV9,CASSATGRSNQPQHF
TRBJ1-1,TRBV9,CASSGGQVARPGTEAFF
TRBJ2-1,TRBV12-5,CASVTAGESYNEQFF
TRBJ1-2,TRBV7-2,CASSVWVVGYGYTF
TRBJ1-3,TRBV5-4,CASSLGGVMFGSGNTIYF
TRBJ2-1,TRBV14,CASSPGLAGRNEQFF
TRBJ2-3,TRBV24-1,CATSDLQVGLGTDTQYF
TRBJ1-1,TRBV18,CASSPSVANTEAFF
TRBJ1-6,TRBV18,CASSPDRVNSPLHF
TRBJ2-1,TRBV9,CASNPSGGLSYNEQFF
TRBJ2-3,TRBV18,CASSSQDTSTDTQYF
TRBJ1-1,TRBV7-2,CASSFGRSSTEAFF
TRBJ1-4,TRBV4-3,CASSQGTGSNEKLFF
TRBJ2-3,TRBV10-3,CAIKGDGTDTQYF
TRBJ2-3,TRBV3-1/TRBV3-2,CASSQGVDTQYF
TRBJ2-2,TRBV19,CASRRHTGELFF
TRBJ1-2,TRBV11-3,CASSSPRDRLYGYTF
TRBJ1-2,TRBV3-1/TRBV3-2,CASSPYAQGNQDYGYTF
TRBJ2-7,TRBV6-2/TRBV6-3,CASSYAGYKDYEQYF
TRBJ2-1,TRBV5-1,CASSLRAVGEQFF
TRBJ1-1,TRBV5-1,CASSLGQSTEAFF